This entry describes one T cell receptor beta chain. The data were taken from a study of blood T cell repertoires in COVID-19. The overall study: Samples of COVID-19 (acute and convalescent) were obtained from the United States, Italy and Spain. Nucleic acid was either cDNA or gDNA, and it came from T cells, B-cell-depleted T cells, or PBMCs.

The authors' processing: Cell counts per sample came from amplifying reference gene primers. Sequenced by immunoSEQ multiplex PCR; TCRdb stores in-frame clones only, minus some. V and J calls and clone size are those listed in that table; D and trimming were worked out from the DNA. The data show some 250,000 clones, approximately 88% seen once. V was trimmed by 0 bases and J by 5 bases, leaving 7 bases between them. The CDR3 totals 14 residues. CDR1 and CDR2 from the germline V gene are ENHRY and SYGVKD. J is TRBJ2-2 and V is TRBV10-3; possibly TRBD2 for D (6 bases). This receptor was identified in a woman in her twenties or thirties with acute or convalescent COVID-19. Sequencing was carried out using peripheral blood. The CDR3 here is CAISESRGTGELFF. CDR3 in DNA: TGTGCCATCAGTGAGTCTCGGGGGACCGGGGAGCTGTTTTTT.